The T cell receptor (beta chain) under discussion was sequenced for a study of blood T cell repertoires in COVID-19. Overall study context: Specimens from acute and convalescent COVID-19 originated in the United States, Italy and Spain.

This clone was seen once. Germline V gene lookup returns CDR1 GTSNPN and CDR2 SVGIG (reference sequence). The CDR3 length is 18 residues. Germline trimming cut 4 bases from V and 2 bases from J; bases unmatched to any gene: 13. Sequenced by immunoSEQ multiplex PCR; TCRdb stores in-frame clones only, minus some. The table shows 300,000 to 400,000 clones, with around 86% occurring only once. The genes are TRBV30 and TRBJ1-5, with 11 nucleotides matching TRBD1. The specimen was peripheral blood. The source of this sequence is a woman aged 50 to 60 with COVID-19, enrolled during active disease. Here the CDR3 DNA reads TGTGCCTGGACTATCAAGGGACAGGGGGGAAAGGGCAATCAGCCCCAGCATTTT. Amino acid sequence: CAWTIKGQGGKGNQPQHF.